Listed below are T cell receptor beta chains from one sample, sequenced in a study of CD8 T cells in ankylosing spondylitis. TCRdb processed the 5' RACE reads anew with MiXCR; each CDR3 protein has one entry. The sample includes 250,000 to 350,000 distinct CDR3 sequences, around 7.6% of them seen just once. Sequenced input: blood, either unsorted or a sorted T cell fraction (not recorded which). These receptors all stem from a male donor with ankylosing spondylitis. The CDR3 runs from the conserved cysteine through the conserved F or W. A D gene is named only where the DNA matches it firmly. For some rows the clone size is stated as once, few or many, or as a class when expanded; others skip it.

V gene	J gene	D gene	clone size	CDR3 DNA	CDR3 protein
TRBV7-2	TRBJ1-1	-	few	TGTGCCAGCAGCTTAAACTTAGGGGAGGGCGGCACTGAAGCTTTCTTT	CASSLNLGEGGTEAFF
TRBV12-3/TRBV12-4	TRBJ1-1	-	few	TGTGCCAGCGCCCTCTCCTCAGCAGCTTTCTTT	CASALSSAAFF
TRBV30	TRBJ2-7	-	-	TGTGCCTGGAGAAAGACAGACCGAACCTACGAGCAGTACTTC	CAWRKTDRTYEQYF
TRBV5-1	TRBJ2-5	-	-	TGCGCCAGCAGCATCAGCGGTGGGGGGCGCTTGCGGCAAGAGACCCAGTACTTC	CASSISGGGRLRQETQYF
TRBV11-3	TRBJ2-5	TRBD1	few	TGTGCCAGCAGCTTAGGGGGACAGGGACGGCAAGAGACCCAGTACTTC	CASSLGGQGRQETQYF
TRBV7-8	TRBJ2-4	-	many	TGTGCCAGCAGCGGACACAGGGCCATAGGAGCCAAAAACATTCAGTACTTC	CASSGHRAIGAKNIQYF
TRBV3-1	TRBJ2-7	-	-	TGTGCCAGCAGCCAAGATCACCGATTCTACGAGCAGTACTTC	CASSQDHRFYEQYF
TRBV6-2/TRBV6-3	TRBJ2-7	TRBD2	many	TGTGCCAGCACTAGCGGGTACTACGAGCAGTACTTC	CASTSGYYEQYF
TRBV20-1	TRBJ2-1	-	many	TGCAGTGCCCACGGACTAAAAGATGAGCAGTTCTTC	CSAHGLKDEQFF
TRBV7-3	TRBJ2-2	-	few	TGTGCCAGCAGCTTACTCGCAGAGACCGGGGAGCTGTTTTTT	CASSLLAETGELFF
TRBV4-3	TRBJ2-4	-	-	TGCGCCAGCAGCCAACACGGACGACTAGCCAAAAACATTCAGTACTTC	CASSQHGRLAKNIQYF
TRBV11-2	TRBJ2-6	TRBD1	-	TGTGCCAGCAGCACAACAGGGGGTGCTGGGGCCAACGTCCTGACTTTC	CASSTTGGAGANVLTF
TRBV7-8	TRBJ1-4	-	few	TGTGCCAGCAGCGTCCGGGACGGCCCAAATGAAAAACTGTTTTTT	CASSVRDGPNEKLFF
TRBV7-9	TRBJ1-1	-	-	TGTGCCAGCAGCTTGTCATCAGCCGAAGCTTTCTTT	CASSLSSAEAFF
TRBV24-1	TRBJ2-1	-	-	TGTGCCACCAGTGAGAGCGGAGGCGGACACAATGAGCAGTTCTTC	CATSESGGGHNEQFF
TRBV5-1	TRBJ2-1	TRBD1	many	TGCGCCAGTAGCGACAGGGGGCGAGGTGGCGATGAGCAGTTCTTC	CASSDRGRGGDEQFF
TRBV4-1	TRBJ2-3	-	-	TGCGCCAGCAGCCAAGTTTGGGACTTGAGCACAGATACGCAGTATTTT	CASSQVWDLSTDTQYF
TRBV4-1	TRBJ2-5	-	-	TGCGCCAGCAGCCAAGCCATGAGCGAAGAGACCCAGTACTTC	CASSQAMSEETQYF
TRBV7-2	TRBJ1-2	-	many	TGTGCCAGCAGCTTTGAACAGAACTATGGCTACACCTTC	CASSFEQNYGYTF
TRBV4-1	TRBJ2-7	-	many	TGCGCCAGCAGCCAAGATCTAGCATCCTACGAGCAGTACTTC	CASSQDLASYEQYF
TRBV7-2	TRBJ1-1	TRBD1	-	TGTGCCAGCAGAGAGGACAGGGTCGGCACTGAAGCTTTCTTT	CASREDRVGTEAFF
TRBV24-1	TRBJ2-6	-	few	TGTGCCACCAGTGACCCTTACGGGGATGGGGCCAACGTCCTGACTTTC	CATSDPYGDGANVLTF
TRBV9	TRBJ2-1	TRBD2	many	TGTGCCAGCAGCCCGGGACTAGCGGACACCTTCTACTACAATGAGCAGTTCTTC	CASSPGLADTFYYNEQFF
TRBV28	TRBJ2-1	TRBD2	few	TGTGCCAGCAGTCCCCCGGGACTAGCGACTAACGAGCAGTTCTTC	CASSPPGLATNEQFF
TRBV24-1	TRBJ2-5	-	once	TGTGCCTCCAGGGGGGCGGATCCCGGGACCCAGTACTTC	CASRGADPGTQYF
TRBV20-1	TRBJ2-7	TRBD1	few	TGCAGTGCTAGAGTCGGGACAGGGGGTAGCTACGAGCAGTACTTC	CSARVGTGGSYEQYF
TRBV6-5	TRBJ1-5	-	many	TGTGCCAGCAGTTACGACAGGAATCAGCCCCAGCATTTT	CASSYDRNQPQHF
TRBV27	TRBJ2-7	-	few	TGTGCCAGCAGCATTTCGGGACGGAGCTACGAGCAGTACTTC	CASSISGRSYEQYF
TRBV10-3	TRBJ1-3	-	many	TGTGCCATCAGTGAGTGGGCCATTTCATACTCTGGAAACACCATATATTTT	CAISEWAISYSGNTIYF
TRBV5-5	TRBJ2-2	TRBD2	-	TGTGCCAGCCGGCTTCTAGGTGGCGGGGGTCCGAACACCGGGGAGCTGTTTTTT	CASRLLGGGGPNTGELFF
TRBV12-3/TRBV12-4	TRBJ2-4	-	-	TGTGCCAGCAGTTTCCCCTGGGGAGAGGGGAACATTCAGTACTTC	CASSFPWGEGNIQYF
TRBV3-1	TRBJ2-1	-	-	TGTGCCAGCAGCCCCTGGGAAAATGAGCAGTTCTTC	CASSPWENEQFF
TRBV19	TRBJ2-1	TRBD2	few	TGTGCCAGTAGTATACTCCGGGGGGACTACAATGAGCAGTTCTTC	CASSILRGDYNEQFF
TRBV28	TRBJ2-1	-	many	TGTGCCAGCAGTCCCAAGACTGACGGCTACAATGAGCAGTTCTTC	CASSPKTDGYNEQFF
TRBV2	TRBJ2-3	TRBD2	few	TGTGCCAGCAGTCTCAGGCCGCCGGGACTAGCGGGAGCGGATACGCAGTATTTT	CASSLRPPGLAGADTQYF
TRBV7-2	TRBJ2-7	-	few	TGTGCCAGCAGCTTAGCGCGGGACTCCCGGGGGTTGTCGTTC	CASSLARDSRGLSF
TRBV6-4	TRBJ2-7	TRBD2	many	TGTGCCAGCACCTCGCGGGGGTACGAGCAGTACTTC	CASTSRGYEQYF
TRBV4-2	TRBJ2-5	-	few	TGTGCCAGCAGCCGAACGGGACACGGAGGGGTCCGGGAGACCCAGTACTTC	CASSRTGHGGVRETQYF
TRBV29-1	TRBJ2-1	-	few	TGCAGCGTTGAAAGGTCAGTCTATGAGCAGTTCTTC	CSVERSVYEQFF
TRBV2	TRBJ1-2	-	-	TGTGCCAGCAGCCGCGGGCTATACTATGGCTACACCTTC	CASSRGLYYGYTF
TRBV27	TRBJ2-1	-	few	TGTGCCAGCAGATTCTTCAATGAGCAGTTCTTC	CASRFFNEQFF
TRBV18	TRBJ2-1	TRBD2	few	TGTGCCAGCTCACCATCCAAGACGGCGGGAGCGATAACGGATGAGCAGTTCTTC	CASSPSKTAGAITDEQFF
TRBV3-1	TRBJ2-3	-	-	TGTGCCAGCAGCCAAGGGCCGATCAGCACAGATACGCAGTATTTT	CASSQGPISTDTQYF
TRBV19	TRBJ2-1	-	-	TGTGCCAGGACCACGCTAGGGGTCCCCCCCTATACAAATGAGCAGTTCTTC	CARTTLGVPPYTNEQFF
TRBV4-2	TRBJ2-3	TRBD2	-	TGTGCCAGCAGCCAAGTGACTAGCGCTATGGATACGCAGTATTTT	CASSQVTSAMDTQYF
TRBV27	TRBJ2-1	TRBD2	few	TGTGCCAGCAGTTTAAGGACTAGCGAAGAGCAGTTCTTC	CASSLRTSEEQFF
TRBV20-1	TRBJ2-5	-	-	TGCAGTGCCAATCGTGGGTACCAAGAGACCCAGTACTTC	CSANRGYQETQYF
TRBV5-1	TRBJ2-5	TRBD2	-	TGCGCCAGCAGCTTGGGCGGAGCGGCGGGAGGGTCCCAGTACTTC	CASSLGGAAGGSQYF
TRBV7-9	TRBJ1-4	-	-	TGTGCCAGCACCCAACAGGGACGGGAGGAAAAACTGTTTTTT	CASTQQGREEKLFF
TRBV6-5	TRBJ1-1	-	many	TGTGCCAGCAGTCAGGGGAACACTGAAGCTTTCTTT	CASSQGNTEAFF
TRBV27	TRBJ2-3	TRBD2	-	TGTGCCAGCAGTCACGGGATAGCGGGCCCCCCAGGGGATACGCAGTATTTT	CASSHGIAGPPGDTQYF
TRBV7-2	TRBJ1-6	TRBD1	few	TGTGCCAGCAGCGACCAGACAGGGACGAATTCACCCCTCCACTTT	CASSDQTGTNSPLHF
TRBV29-1	TRBJ2-5	-	-	TGCAGCGTTGTAAGACTGGCGCCGAAAGAGACCCAGTACTTC	CSVVRLAPKETQYF